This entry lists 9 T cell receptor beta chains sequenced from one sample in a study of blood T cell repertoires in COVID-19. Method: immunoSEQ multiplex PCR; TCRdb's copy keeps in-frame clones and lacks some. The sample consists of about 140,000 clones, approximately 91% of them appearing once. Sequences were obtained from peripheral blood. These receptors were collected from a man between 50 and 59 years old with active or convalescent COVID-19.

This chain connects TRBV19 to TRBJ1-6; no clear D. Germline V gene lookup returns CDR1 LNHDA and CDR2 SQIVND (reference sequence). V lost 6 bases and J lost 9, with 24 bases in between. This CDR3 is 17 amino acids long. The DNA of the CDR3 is TGTGCCAGTAGGGAAGGGCTCGGGAGGTCGGATCGTTCACCCCTCCACTTT. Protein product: CASREGLGRSDRSPLHF.

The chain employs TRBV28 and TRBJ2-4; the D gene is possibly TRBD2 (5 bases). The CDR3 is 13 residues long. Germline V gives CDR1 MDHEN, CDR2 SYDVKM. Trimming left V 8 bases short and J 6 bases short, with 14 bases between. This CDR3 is CASLRGTSNIQYF. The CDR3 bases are TGTGCCAGCCTCCGGGGAACTTCAAACATTCAGTACTTC.

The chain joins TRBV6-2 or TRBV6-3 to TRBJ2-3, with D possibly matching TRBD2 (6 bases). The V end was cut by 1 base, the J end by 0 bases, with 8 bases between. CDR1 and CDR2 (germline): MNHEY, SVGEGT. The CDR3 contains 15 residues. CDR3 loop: CASSYWRASTDTQYF. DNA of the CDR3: TGTGCCAGCAGTTACTGGAGGGCGAGCACAGATACGCAGTATTTT.

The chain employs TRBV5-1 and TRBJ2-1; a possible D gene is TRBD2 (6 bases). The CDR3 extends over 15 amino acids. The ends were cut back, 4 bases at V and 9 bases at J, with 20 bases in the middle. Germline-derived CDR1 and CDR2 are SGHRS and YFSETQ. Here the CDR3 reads CASSPRAGGISEQFF. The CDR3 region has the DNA TGCGCCAGCAGCCCCCGCGCGGGCGGGATTTCTGAGCAGTTCTTC.

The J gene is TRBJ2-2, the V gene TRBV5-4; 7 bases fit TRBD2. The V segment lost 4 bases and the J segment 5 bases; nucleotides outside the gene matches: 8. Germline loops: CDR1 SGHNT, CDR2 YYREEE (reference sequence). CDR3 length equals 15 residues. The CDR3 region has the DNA TGTGCCAGCAGCCAACAGCGGGAAGGGACCGGGGAGCTGTTTTTT. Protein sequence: CASSQQREGTGELFF.

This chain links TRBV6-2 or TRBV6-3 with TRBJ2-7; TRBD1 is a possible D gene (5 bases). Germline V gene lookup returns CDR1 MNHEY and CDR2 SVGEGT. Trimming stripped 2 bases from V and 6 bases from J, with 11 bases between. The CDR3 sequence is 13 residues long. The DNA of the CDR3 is TGTGCCAGCAGTTACGCAGGGATGAGCGAGCAGTACTTC. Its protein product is CASSYAGMSEQYF.

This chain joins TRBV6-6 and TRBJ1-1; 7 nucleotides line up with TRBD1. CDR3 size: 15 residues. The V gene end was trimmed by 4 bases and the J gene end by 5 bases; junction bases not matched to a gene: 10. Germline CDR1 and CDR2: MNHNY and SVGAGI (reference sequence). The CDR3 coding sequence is TGTGCCAGCAGTTCTGAACAGGGGCCGTGGACTGAAGCTTTCTTT. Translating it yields CASSSEQGPWTEAFF.

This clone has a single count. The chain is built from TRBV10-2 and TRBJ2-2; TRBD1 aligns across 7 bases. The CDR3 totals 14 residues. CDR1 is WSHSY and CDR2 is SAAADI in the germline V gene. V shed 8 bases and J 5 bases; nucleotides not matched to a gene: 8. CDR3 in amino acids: CASGGQVRTGELFF. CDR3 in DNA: TGCGCCAGCGGTGGACAGGTTCGGACCGGGGAGCTGTTTTTT.

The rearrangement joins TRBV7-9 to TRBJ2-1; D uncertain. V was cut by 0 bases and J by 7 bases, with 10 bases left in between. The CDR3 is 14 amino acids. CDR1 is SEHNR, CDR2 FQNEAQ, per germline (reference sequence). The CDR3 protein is CASSLALSANEQFF. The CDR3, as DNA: TGTGCCAGCAGCTTAGCGCTTTCAGCGAATGAGCAGTTCTTC.